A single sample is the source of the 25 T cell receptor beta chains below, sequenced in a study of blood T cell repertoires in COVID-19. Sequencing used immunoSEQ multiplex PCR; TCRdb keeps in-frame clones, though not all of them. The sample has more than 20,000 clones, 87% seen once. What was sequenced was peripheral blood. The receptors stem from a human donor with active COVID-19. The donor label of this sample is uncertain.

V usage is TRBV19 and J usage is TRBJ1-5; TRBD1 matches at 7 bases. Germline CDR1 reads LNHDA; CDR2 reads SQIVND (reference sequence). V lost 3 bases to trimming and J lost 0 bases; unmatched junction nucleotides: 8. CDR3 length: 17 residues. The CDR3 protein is CASSISGTALSNQPQHF. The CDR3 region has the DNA TGTGCCAGTAGTATCAGTGGGACAGCGCTTAGCAATCAGCCCCAGCATTTT.

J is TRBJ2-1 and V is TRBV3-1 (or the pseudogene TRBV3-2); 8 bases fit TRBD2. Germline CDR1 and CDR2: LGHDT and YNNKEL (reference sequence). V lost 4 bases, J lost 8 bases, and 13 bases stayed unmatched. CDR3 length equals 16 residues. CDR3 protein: CASSPLAGGRLDEQFF. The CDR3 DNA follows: TGTGCCAGCAGCCCCCTTGCGGGAGGCCGCCTGGATGAGCAGTTCTTC.

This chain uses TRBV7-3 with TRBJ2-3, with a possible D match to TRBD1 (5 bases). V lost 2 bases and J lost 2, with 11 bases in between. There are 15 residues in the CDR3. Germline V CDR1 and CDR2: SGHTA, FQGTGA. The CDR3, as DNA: TGTGCCAGCAGCTTACAGGGCGGAATCACAGATACGCAGTATTTT. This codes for CASSLQGGITDTQYF.

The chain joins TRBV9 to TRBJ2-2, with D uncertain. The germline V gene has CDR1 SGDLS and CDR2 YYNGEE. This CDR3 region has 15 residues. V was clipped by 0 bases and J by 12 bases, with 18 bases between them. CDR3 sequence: CASSVDTIGASKLFF. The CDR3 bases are TGTGCCAGCAGCGTAGACACAATTGGAGCAAGTAAGCTGTTTTTT.

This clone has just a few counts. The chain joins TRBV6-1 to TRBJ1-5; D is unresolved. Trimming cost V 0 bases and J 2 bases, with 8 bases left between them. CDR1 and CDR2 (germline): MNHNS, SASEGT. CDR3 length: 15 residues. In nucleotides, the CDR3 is TGTGCCAGCAGTGAAGCTGAGGAGGGCAATCAGCCCCAGCATTTT. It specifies CASSEAEEGNQPQHF.

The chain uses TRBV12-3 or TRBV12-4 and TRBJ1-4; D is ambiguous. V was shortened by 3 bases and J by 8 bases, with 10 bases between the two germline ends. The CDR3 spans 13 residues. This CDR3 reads CASSLSGREKLFF. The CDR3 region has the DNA TGTGCCAGCAGTTTGTCCGGTCGGGAAAAACTGTTTTTT.

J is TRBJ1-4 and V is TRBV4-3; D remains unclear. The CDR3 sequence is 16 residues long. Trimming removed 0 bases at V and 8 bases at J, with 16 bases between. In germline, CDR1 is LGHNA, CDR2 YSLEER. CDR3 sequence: CASSQEVWAGGEKLFF. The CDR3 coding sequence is TGCGCCAGCAGCCAAGAGGTCTGGGCCGGTGGGGAAAAACTGTTTTTT.

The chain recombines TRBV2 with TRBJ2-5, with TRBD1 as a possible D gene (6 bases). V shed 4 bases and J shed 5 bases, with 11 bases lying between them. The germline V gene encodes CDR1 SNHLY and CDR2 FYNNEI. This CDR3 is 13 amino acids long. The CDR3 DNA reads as TGTGCCAGCAGTGTTGACAGGATCGAGACCCAGTACTTC. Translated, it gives CASSVDRIETQYF.

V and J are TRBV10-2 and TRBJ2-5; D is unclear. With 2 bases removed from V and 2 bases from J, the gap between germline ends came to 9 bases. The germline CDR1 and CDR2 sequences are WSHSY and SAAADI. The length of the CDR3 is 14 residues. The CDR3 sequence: CASSETDKQETQYF. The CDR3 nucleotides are TGCGCCAGCAGTGAGACAGATAAACAAGAGACCCAGTACTTC.

CDR3 residues: CAWMRGYEQYF. CDR3 DNA sequence: TGTGCCTGGATGAGAGGATACGAGCAGTACTTC. This chain connects TRBV30 to TRBJ2-7, with D uncertain. Trimming took off 4 bases at V and 4 bases at J, with 8 bases between the two ends. Germline CDR1 GTSNPN, CDR2 SVGIG (reference sequence). CDR3 length: 11 amino acids.

CDR3 bases: TGTGCCAGCAGCTTCACGTCGGTCTATAATTCACCCCTCCACTTT. This sequence encodes CASSFTSVYNSPLHF. This chain joins TRBV7-2 and TRBJ1-6; D not certain. The CDR3 spans 15 residues. Trimming removed 3 bases at V and 3 bases at J, with 9 bases between. The germline V gene has CDR1 SGHTA and CDR2 FQGNSA.

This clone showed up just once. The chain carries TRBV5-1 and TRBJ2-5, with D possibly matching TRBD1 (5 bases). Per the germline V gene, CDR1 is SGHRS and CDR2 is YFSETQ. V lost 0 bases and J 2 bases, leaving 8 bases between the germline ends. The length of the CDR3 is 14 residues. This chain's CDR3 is CASSLGQLQETQYF. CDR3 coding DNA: TGCGCCAGCAGCTTGGGACAGCTACAAGAGACCCAGTACTTC.

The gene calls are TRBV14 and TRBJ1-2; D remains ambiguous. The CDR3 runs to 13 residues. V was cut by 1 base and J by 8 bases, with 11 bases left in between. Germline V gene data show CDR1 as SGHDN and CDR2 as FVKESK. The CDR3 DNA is TGTGCCAGCAGCCAAGGTCGGGTGGAAGGCTACACCTTC. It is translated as CASSQGRVEGYTF. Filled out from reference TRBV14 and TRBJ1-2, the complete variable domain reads EAGVTQFPSHSVIEKGQTVTLRCDPISGHDNLYWYRRVMGKEIKFLLHFVKESKQDESGMPNNRFLAERTGGTYSTLKVQPAELEDSGVYFCASSQGRVEGYTFGSGTRLTVV.

This CDR3 is CASSYRRNEKLFF. CDR3 in DNA: TGTGCCAGCAGTTATCGCAGGAATGAAAAACTGTTTTTT. The chain is built from TRBV6-5 and TRBJ1-4; no firm D call. The CDR3 totals 13 residues. Germline lookup yields CDR1 MNHEY and CDR2 SVGAGI. V was trimmed by 3 bases and J by 5 bases, leaving 7 bases between them.

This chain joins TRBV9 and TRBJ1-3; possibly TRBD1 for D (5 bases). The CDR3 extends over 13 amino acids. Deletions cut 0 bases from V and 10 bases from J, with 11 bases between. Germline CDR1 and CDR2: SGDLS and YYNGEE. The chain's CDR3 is CASSVGGGTTIYF. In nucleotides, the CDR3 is TGTGCCAGCAGCGTAGGGGGAGGGACGACCATATATTTT.

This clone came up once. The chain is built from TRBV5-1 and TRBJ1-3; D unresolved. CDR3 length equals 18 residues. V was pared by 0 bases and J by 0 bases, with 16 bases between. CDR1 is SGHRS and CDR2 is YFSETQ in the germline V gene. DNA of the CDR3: TGCGCCAGCAGCTTGGGCCCCTTGGGGAGCAACTCTGGAAACACCATATATTTT. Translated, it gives CASSLGPLGSNSGNTIYF.

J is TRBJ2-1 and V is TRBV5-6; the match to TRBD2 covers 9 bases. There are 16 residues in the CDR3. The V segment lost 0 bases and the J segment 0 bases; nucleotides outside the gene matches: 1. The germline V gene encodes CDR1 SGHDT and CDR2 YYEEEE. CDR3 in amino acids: CASSLGSGSSYNEQFF. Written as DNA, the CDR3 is TGTGCCAGCAGCTTGGGTAGCGGGAGCTCCTACAATGAGCAGTTCTTC.

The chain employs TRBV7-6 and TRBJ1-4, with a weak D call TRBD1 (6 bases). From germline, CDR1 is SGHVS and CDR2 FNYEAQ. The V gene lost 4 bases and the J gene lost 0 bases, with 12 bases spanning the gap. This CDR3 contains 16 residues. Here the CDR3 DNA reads TGTGCCAGCAGCTGGGGGCCGGCCCCAACTAATGAAAAACTGTTTTTT. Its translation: CASSWGPAPTNEKLFF. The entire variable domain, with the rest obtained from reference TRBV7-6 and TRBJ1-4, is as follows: GAGVSQSPRYKVTKRGQDVALRCDPISGHVSLYWYRQALGQGPEFLTYFNYEAQQDKSGLPNDRFSAERPEGSISTLTIQRTEQRDSAMYRCASSWGPAPTNEKLFFGSGTQLSVL.

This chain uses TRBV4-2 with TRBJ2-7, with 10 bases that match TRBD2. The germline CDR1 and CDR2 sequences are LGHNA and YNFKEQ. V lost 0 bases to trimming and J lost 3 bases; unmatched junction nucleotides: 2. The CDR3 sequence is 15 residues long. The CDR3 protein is CASSQESSGGYEQYF. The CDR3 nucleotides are TGTGCCAGCAGCCAAGAGTCTAGCGGGGGCTACGAGCAGTACTTC.

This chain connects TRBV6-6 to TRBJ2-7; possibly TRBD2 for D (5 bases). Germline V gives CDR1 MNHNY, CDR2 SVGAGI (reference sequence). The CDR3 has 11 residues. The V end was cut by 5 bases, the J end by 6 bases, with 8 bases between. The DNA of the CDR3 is TGTGCCAGCAGTCCGGGGATCGAGCAGTACTTC. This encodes CASSPGIEQYF.

The CDR3 sequence is CSVSLRPGTVYEQYF. CDR3 sequence (DNA): TGCAGCGTCAGCCTACGCCCCGGGACAGTTTACGAGCAGTACTTC. The chain combines TRBV29-1 with TRBJ2-7; 7 bases line up with TRBD1. The germline CDR1 and CDR2 sequences are SQVTM and ANQGSEA. The trim removed 6 bases at V and 4 bases at J, leaving 15 bases unmatched. This CDR3 has 15 amino acids.

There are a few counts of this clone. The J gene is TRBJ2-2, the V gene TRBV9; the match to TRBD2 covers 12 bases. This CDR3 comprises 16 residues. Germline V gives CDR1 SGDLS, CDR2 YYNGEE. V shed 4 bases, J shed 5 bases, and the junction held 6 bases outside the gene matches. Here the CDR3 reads CASSPSGLAGTGELFF. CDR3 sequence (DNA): TGTGCCAGCAGCCCGTCTGGACTAGCGGGGACCGGGGAGCTGTTTTTT.

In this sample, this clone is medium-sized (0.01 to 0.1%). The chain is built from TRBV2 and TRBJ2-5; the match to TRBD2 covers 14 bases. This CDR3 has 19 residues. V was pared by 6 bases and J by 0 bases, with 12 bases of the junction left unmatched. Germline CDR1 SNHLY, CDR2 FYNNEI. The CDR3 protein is CASSQTSGGANPYQETQYF. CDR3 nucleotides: TGTGCCAGCAGCCAGACTAGCGGGGGGGCCAACCCCTACCAAGAGACCCAGTACTTC.

The CDR3, as DNA: TGTGCCAGCAAAAGGGGTGGCACCGGGGAGCTGTTTTTT. This encodes CASKRGGTGELFF. The chain couples TRBV2 to TRBJ2-2, with a possible D match to TRBD1 (5 bases). The V gene's germline CDR1 is SNHLY and CDR2 FYNNEI. Trimming cost V 7 bases and J 4 bases, with 10 bases left between them. This CDR3 comprises 13 residues. Drawing the rest from reference TRBV2 and TRBJ2-2, the complete variable domain is EPEVTQTPSHQVTQMGQEVILRCVPISNHLYFYWYRQILGQKVEFLVSFYNNEISEKSEIFDDQFSVERPDGSNFTLKIRSTKLEDSAMYFCASKRGGTGELFFGEGSRLTVL.

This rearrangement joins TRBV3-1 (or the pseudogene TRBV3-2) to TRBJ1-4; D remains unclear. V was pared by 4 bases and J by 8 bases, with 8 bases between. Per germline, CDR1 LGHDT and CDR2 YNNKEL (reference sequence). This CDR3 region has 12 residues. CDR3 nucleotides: TGTGCCAGCAGCCTAATGCGAGAAAAACTGTTTTTT. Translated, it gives CASSLMREKLFF.